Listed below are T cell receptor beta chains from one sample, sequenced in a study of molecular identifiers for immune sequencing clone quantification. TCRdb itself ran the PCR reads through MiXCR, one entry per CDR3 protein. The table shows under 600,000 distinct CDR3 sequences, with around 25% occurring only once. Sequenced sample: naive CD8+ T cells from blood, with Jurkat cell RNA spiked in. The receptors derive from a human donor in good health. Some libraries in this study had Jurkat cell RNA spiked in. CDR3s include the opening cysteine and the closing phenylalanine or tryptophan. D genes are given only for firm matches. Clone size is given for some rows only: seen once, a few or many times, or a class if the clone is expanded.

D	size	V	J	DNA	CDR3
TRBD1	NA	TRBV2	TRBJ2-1	TGTGCCAGCAGTGAACGTCTGGGACAGAACAATGAGCAGTTCTTC	CASSERLGQNNEQFF
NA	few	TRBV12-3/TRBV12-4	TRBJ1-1	TGTGCCAGCAGTTTTCCGAGGCAGATGAACACTGAAGCTTTCTTT	CASSFPRQMNTEAFF
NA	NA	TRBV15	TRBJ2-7	TGTGCCACCAGCAGAGATAGGGGACAAGCCTACGAGCAGTACTTC	CATSRDRGQAYEQYF
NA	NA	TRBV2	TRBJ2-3	TGTGCCAGCAGTCGGGAGGGGGCTAGCACAGATACGCAGTATTTT	CASSREGASTDTQYF
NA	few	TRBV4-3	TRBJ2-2	TGCGCCAGCAGCCACGGGACGTACGTGATGGCCGGGGAGCTGTTTTTT	CASSHGTYVMAGELFF
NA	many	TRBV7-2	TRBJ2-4	TGTGCCAGCAGCTTAGTATACGGAACCAAAAACATTCAGTACTTC	CASSLVYGTKNIQYF
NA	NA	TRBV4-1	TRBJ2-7	TGCGCCAGCAGCCAAGATAAGACCTACGAGCAGTACTTC	CASSQDKTYEQYF
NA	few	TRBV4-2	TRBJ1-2	TGTGCCAGCAGCCAAGAGGGCAGCTATGGCTACACCTTC	CASSQEGSYGYTF
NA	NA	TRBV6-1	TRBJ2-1	TGTGCCAGCAGTGGAGCCACCCGGGGTTTCGGTAGCTCCTACAATGAGCAGTTCTTC	CASSGATRGFGSSYNEQFF
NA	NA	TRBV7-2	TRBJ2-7	TGTGCCAGCAGCTTAGCCAGTCATCCCTACGAGCAGTACTTC	CASSLASHPYEQYF
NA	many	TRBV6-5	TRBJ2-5	TGTGCCAGCGGACCAGACACCCAAGAGACCCAGTACTTC	CASGPDTQETQYF
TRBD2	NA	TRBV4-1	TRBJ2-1	TGCGCCAGCAGCCACCCCTTAGCGGGGTACAATGAGCAGTTCTTC	CASSHPLAGYNEQFF
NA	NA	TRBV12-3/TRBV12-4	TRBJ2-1	TGTGCCAGCAGGCATAGCGGAGGTGAGCAGTTCTTC	CASRHSGGEQFF
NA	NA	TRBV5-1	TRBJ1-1	TGCGCCAGCAGCCTGTACCCACTAGGGGCCACAAACACTGAAGCTTTCTTT	CASSLYPLGATNTEAFF
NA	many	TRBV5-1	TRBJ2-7	TGCGCCAGCAGCTTGGCGGGCTGGGGATACTACGAGCAGTACTTC	CASSLAGWGYYEQYF
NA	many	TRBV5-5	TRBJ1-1	TGTGCCAGCAGCTTGGCGTTAGGGAACACTGAAGCTTTCTTT	CASSLALGNTEAFF
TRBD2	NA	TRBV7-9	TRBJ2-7	TGTGCCAGCAGCCCCCGGGTAGCGGGGGGGGTTGGGGCCTACGAGCAGTACTTC	CASSPRVAGGVGAYEQYF
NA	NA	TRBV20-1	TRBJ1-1	TGCAGTCTCCGGGGCAGACTGCCTGAAGCTTTCTTT	CSLRGRLPEAFF
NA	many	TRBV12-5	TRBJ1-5	TGTGCTAGTGGTTCCCTGACGGATAGCAATCAGCCCCAGCATTTT	CASGSLTDSNQPQHF
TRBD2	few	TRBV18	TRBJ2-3	TGTGCCAGCTCACCACCGGGCTTGGCGGGAGTAGCGGCAGATACGCAGTATTTT	CASSPPGLAGVAADTQYF